This TCR beta chain was captured by sequencing in a study of Graves' ophthalmopathy and Graves' hyperthyroidism (dated by TCRdb to the late 2010s). Regarding the research as a whole: Peripheral blood samples were taken at the time of initial diagnosis, before any treatment was given. To explore V-J signatures distinguishing ophthalmopathy from hyperthyroidism, a discovery set of 100 patients (around 44 ophthalmopathy, about 57 stable hyperthyroidism) was enrolled. After sampling, hyperthyroidism patients received methimazole starting at 30 mg daily, and ophthalmopathy patients received high-dose intravenous methylprednisolone. In roughly 6 hyperthyroidism patients, T-cell repertoires of thyroid tissue and blood were compared. For training and testing, the 100 or so patients in the discovery cohort were randomly divided in a 7:3 ratio. In total, 120 to 150 blood samples were TCR-sequenced: 43 ophthalmopathy, 75 hyperthyroidism and approximately 17 hyperthyroidism-to-ophthalmopathy patients. To tell Graves' ophthalmopathy apart from Graves' hyperthyroidism, and to predict which patients would progress to ophthalmopathy, the study relied on TCR beta repertoire signatures. For independent validation, a separate cohort was made up of around 19 hyperthyroidism patients plus 17 patients who later progressed from hyperthyroidism to ophthalmopathy.

CDR1 MDHEN and CDR2 SYDVKM are derived from the germline V gene. Trimming leaves V shorter by 8 bases and J shorter by 4 bases, with the junction holding 10 bases beyond the gene matches. Its CDR3 holds 15 amino acids, cysteine through phenylalanine. Only the CDR3 portion is preserved as DNA: 45 bases, with reading frame beginning at the first base. TCR beta CDR3 regions were amplified from RNA transcripts for repertoire sequencing. HTBI primers and the Qiagen OneStep RT-PCR kit were used in a first-round RT-PCR, which was followed by a second-round multiplex PCR, size selection and purification. Libraries were sequenced paired-end with 100 bp reads on an Illumina HiSeq2000. The paper's data handling went like this. SOAPnuke was used to process the reads, throwing out any read that had adapters, had uncalled bases, had a mean Phred below 15, or lacked an exact constant-primer or identifier match. COPE v1.2.5 was used to merge the high-quality paired reads. Unique nucleotide sequences were defined as clonotypes and aligned to IMGT TRB V, D and J references using MiTCR v1.1. The analysis was limited to V-J combinations with a frequency above 0.0001, which together covered around 99% of the repertoires. A TCR clonal expansion and chaos score per V-J combination was defined as the ratio of F50 clonal expansion to chaos observed in the TCRdist matrix. Features were reduced by Welch's t-statistics and random forest to approximately 12 V-J combinations, which fed a naive Bayes classifier. The similarity between thyroid and blood repertoires was quantified using the Morisita-Horn index. The public reads were reprocessed in TCRdb via fastp at Q25 and MiXCR, keeping in-frame beta chains. A single entry per CDR3 protein holds the most common genes and DNA from its merged rows. The V and J calls and clone size are TCRdb's, not the authors'. The sample includes approximately 460,000 distinct CDR3 sequences, with around 14% observed a single time. The ten largest clones represent 9.8% of the sample.

Ophthalmopathy patients had moderately to severely active disease, Clinical Activity Score of at least 3, NOSPECS grade of at least 4, and disease duration under 3 months. Patients with other autoimmune diseases, uncontrolled infections, pregnancy or lactation were excluded. Diagnosis was based on clinical symptoms, serum thyroxine, TRAb, thyroid ultrasound and orbital computed tomography. Ficoll-Paque density gradient centrifugation was used to isolate PBMCs from 8 to 10 ml of fresh peripheral blood. Trizol reagent was used to extract the total RNA, and its quality was then checked on an Agilent 2100 Bioanalyzer. What the research found in general, with its limitations: Sample size was not predetermined statistically, and investigators were not blinded to group allocation. In validation, the model predicted ophthalmopathy progression with about 64% sensitivity and approximately 72% specificity; approximately 12 predicted patients were CT-confirmed with GO in a median of approximately six months. Among expanded thyroid clonotypes with frequency above 0.001, most also showed up in blood, which suggests that blood repertoires may reflect the thyroid immune response. The 13-signature model separated ophthalmopathy from stable hyperthyroidism with approximately 85% sensitivity and less than 83% specificity in cross-validation, and 80%/75% in the test set.

This clonotype was counted many times. Its antigen is still unknown. Per-nucleotide qualities are absent, and no much larger clonotype sits a single base away. This sequence uses TRBV28 and TRBJ2-7, with 11 bases aligning to TRBD1. Sequencing was carried out using blood. The TCR comes from a woman aged 25 to 39 with Graves' ophthalmopathy. Donor details come from another sample of the same person, matched by shared clones. The CDR3 amino acid sequence is: CASGGDRGVSYEQYF. The bases read TGTGCCAGCGGAGGGGACAGGGGGGTTTCGTACGAGCAGTACTTC.